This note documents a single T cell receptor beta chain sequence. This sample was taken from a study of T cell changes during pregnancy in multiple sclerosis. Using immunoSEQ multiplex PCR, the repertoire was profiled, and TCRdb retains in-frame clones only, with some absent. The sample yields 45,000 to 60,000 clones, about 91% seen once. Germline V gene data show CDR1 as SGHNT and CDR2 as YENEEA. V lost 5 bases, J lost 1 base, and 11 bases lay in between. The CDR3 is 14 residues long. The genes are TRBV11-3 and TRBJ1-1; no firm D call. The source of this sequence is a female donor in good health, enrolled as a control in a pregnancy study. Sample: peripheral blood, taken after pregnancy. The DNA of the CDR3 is TGTGCCAGCAGCCTGTCTGGCGGGAACACTGAAGCTTTCTTT. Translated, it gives CASSLSGGNTEAFF.